This TCR beta chain was captured by sequencing in a study of Graves' ophthalmopathy and Graves' hyperthyroidism. Findings of the study overall: With around 69% sensitivity and 72.22% specificity, the model predicted ophthalmopathy progression. Blood shared most expanded thyroid clonotypes above 0.001 frequency.

The length of the CDR3 is 15 residues. CDR1 is SNHLY and CDR2 is FYNNEI in the germline V gene. Trimming pared 6 bases from V and 3 bases from J, leaving 17 bases between. Donors with ophthalmopathy: moderate-to-severe activity, CAS ≥3, NOSPECS ≥4, duration under 3 months. The starting material, about 9.5 ml of fresh peripheral blood, provided the PBMCs. Investigators amplified TCR beta CDR3 regions from RNA transcripts. First-round RT-PCR with HTBI primers preceded a second-round multiplex PCR. One entry per CDR3 protein results from TCRdb running MiXCR on the multiplex PCR reads. Counted here are about 480,000 distinct CDR3 sequences, 13% to 15% occurring once; the ten biggest clones make up 9.5% to 10%. This clonotype appeared many times. What it binds is unknown.

Sequenced sample: blood. This chain links TRBV2 with TRBJ1-2, with D maybe TRBD1 (6 bases). This receptor was obtained from a woman between 25 and 40 years old with Graves' ophthalmopathy. In nucleotides, the CDR3 is TGTGCCAGCAGGGGTACAGGGCGGAATTACTATGGCTACACCTTC. This encodes CASRGTGRNYYGYTF.